The 5 T cell receptor beta chains below all came from one sample that was sequenced in a study of CD8 T cells in Susac syndrome. RNA totalling about 0.5 to 1 ug underwent reverse transcription with random hexamers. From the immunoSEQ multiplex PCR reads, TCRdb called clonotypes with MiXCR, one entry per CDR3 protein. Of approximately 280,000 distinct CDR3 sequences listed, 70% to 90% are singletons. Sequenced sample: CD8+ T cells from PBMCs. The receptors were gathered from a human donor with multiple sclerosis.

This clonotype was seen only once. CDR3 DNA sequence: TGCGCCAGCAGCCAAGTCCTGAGGCCATACGAGCAGTACTTC. This translates into CASSQVLRPYEQYF. The rearrangement links TRBV4-1 to TRBJ2-7; no reliable D call. CDR3 length equals 14 residues. Germline assignment: CDR1 MGHRA and CDR2 YSYEKL. Trimming removed 1 base from V and 4 bases from J, with 11 bases in between.

The V gene is TRBV15, the J gene TRBJ2-3; weak D call: TRBD2 (5 bases). Trimming removed 5 bases from V and 2 bases from J, with 11 bases in between. CDR1 is LNHNV, CDR2 YYDKDF, per germline (reference sequence). This CDR3 has 14 amino acids. CDR3 sequence (DNA): TGTGCCACCAGCTCCGGGAAGGACACAGATACGCAGTATTTT. Translated, it gives CATSSGKDTDTQYF.

The chain employs TRBV7-9 and TRBJ2-1; 11 bases fit TRBD2. The germline CDR1 and CDR2 sequences are SEHNR and FQNEAQ (reference sequence). Trimming removed 5 bases from V and 7 bases from J; junction bases left unmatched: 4. The CDR3 spans 14 residues. The CDR3: CASSGTSGANEQFF. CDR3 bases: TGTGCCAGCAGCGGGACTAGCGGAGCAAATGAGCAGTTCTTC. Variable domain in full (rest from reference TRBV7-9 and TRBJ2-1): DTGVSQNPRHKITKRGQNVTFRCDPISEHNRLYWYRQTLGQGPEFLTYFQNEAQLEKSRLLSDRFSAERPKGSFSTLEIQRTEQGDSAMYLCASSGTSGANEQFFGPGTRLTVL.

CDR3 region: CASNRGRNTGELFF. As DNA, the CDR3 is TGTGCCAGCAACAGGGGTAGAAACACCGGGGAGCTGTTTTTT. This chain uses TRBV27 with TRBJ2-2, with TRBD1 matching 7 bases. Trimming removed 7 bases from V and 2 bases from J; junction bases left unmatched: 4. Germline values: CDR1 MNHEY, CDR2 SMNVEV (reference sequence). There are 14 residues in the CDR3.

The chain joins TRBV29-1 to TRBJ2-5, with 8 bases identical to TRBD2. The CDR3 spans 17 residues. J was trimmed by 1 base and V by 0 bases; bases with no gene match: 10. The germline gives CDR1 SQVTM, CDR2 ANQGSEA. In nucleotides, the CDR3 is TGCAGCGTTGAAGATCTTAGGCGGGGGGATACCCAAGAGACCCAGTACTTC. This encodes CSVEDLRRGDTQETQYF.